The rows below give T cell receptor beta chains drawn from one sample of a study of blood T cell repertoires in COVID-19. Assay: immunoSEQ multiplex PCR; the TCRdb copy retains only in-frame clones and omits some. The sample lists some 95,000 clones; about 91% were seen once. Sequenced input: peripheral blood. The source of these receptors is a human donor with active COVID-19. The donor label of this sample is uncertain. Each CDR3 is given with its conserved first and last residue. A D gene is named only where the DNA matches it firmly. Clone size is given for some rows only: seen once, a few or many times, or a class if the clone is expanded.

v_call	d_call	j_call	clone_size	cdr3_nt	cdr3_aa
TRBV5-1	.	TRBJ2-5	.	TGCGCCAGCAGCTTTTACAGGGTCCAAGAGACCCAGTACTTC	CASSFYRVQETQYF
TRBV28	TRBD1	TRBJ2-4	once	TGTGCCAGCAGTTTATTCAGGACAGGGGGCTCTTTAGCCAAAAACATTCAGTACTTC	CASSLFRTGGSLAKNIQYF
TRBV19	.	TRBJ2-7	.	TGTGCCAGTAGTATAGCCAGCTCCTACGAGCAGTACTTC	CASSIASSYEQYF
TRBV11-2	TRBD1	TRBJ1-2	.	TGTGCCAGCAGCGATCGGACAGGGCCGGGATATGGCTACACCTTC	CASSDRTGPGYGYTF
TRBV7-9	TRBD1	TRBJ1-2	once	TGTGCCAGCAGCCCCCAAGGACAGGGGGCGGGCGGCTACACCTTC	CASSPQGQGAGGYTF
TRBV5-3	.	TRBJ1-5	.	TGTGCCAGAAGCTTGGGACAGGCCCCAAAGCCCCAGCATTTT	CARSLGQAPKPQHF
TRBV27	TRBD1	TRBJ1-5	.	TGTGCCAGCAAAGGGACAGGGGCTCAGCCCCAGCATTTT	CASKGTGAQPQHF
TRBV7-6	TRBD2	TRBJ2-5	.	TGTGCCAGCAGCTTAGTTTCGGCGGGGGGTCCAGAGACCCAGTACTTC	CASSLVSAGGPETQYF
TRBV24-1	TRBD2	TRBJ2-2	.	TGTGCCACCAGTGCCTCTTTCGCGGGACTAGCGGGGGCCTCGAACACCTGGGAGCTGTTTTTT	CATSASFAGLAGASNTWELFF
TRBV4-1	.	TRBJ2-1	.	TGCGCCAGCAGCCAAGATACAGGGAACTACAATGAGCAGTTCTTC	CASSQDTGNYNEQFF
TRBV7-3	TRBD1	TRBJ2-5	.	TGTGCCAGCAGCTTAGGGGACAGGGGGACAGAGACCCAGTACTTC	CASSLGDRGTETQYF
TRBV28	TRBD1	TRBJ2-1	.	TGTGCCAGCACCTGGGACAGGGCCTACAATGAGCAGTTCTTC	CASTWDRAYNEQFF
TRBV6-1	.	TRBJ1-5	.	TGTGCCAGCAGTGAACAAATTAGCGATCAGCCCCAGCATTTT	CASSEQISDQPQHF
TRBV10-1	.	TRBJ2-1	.	TGCGCCAGCAGTGAGTCTGGAGTAGCCGGTTACAATGAGCAGTTCTTC	CASSESGVAGYNEQFF
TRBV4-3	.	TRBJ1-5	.	TGCGCCAGCAGCCAAGTACTTGAGGTAGAAGGGGGGGTAAATCAGCCCCAGCATTTT	CASSQVLEVEGGVNQPQHF
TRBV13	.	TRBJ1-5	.	TGTGCCAGCAGCTTAGGGGCAGCCTCAGGGCAGCCCCAGCATTTT	CASSLGAASGQPQHF
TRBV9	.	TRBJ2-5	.	TGTGCCAGCAGCGTTGATTGGGGCTCGGAGACCCAGTACTTC	CASSVDWGSETQYF
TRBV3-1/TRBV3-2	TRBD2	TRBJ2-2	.	TGTGCCAGCAGCGCGATTAAGAGGACTAGCGGGGGTTTGGAAGTAACCGGGGAGCTGTTTTTT	CASSAIKRTSGGLEVTGELFF
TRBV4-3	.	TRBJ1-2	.	TGCGCCAGCAGCCTTGGGAGAGCAGGATCTAACTATGGCTACACCTTC	CASSLGRAGSNYGYTF
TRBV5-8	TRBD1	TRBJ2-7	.	TGTGCCAGCAGCTTAGAAGGACAGGGGGAAACCAACTACGAGCAGTACTTC	CASSLEGQGETNYEQYF
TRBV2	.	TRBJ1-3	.	TGTGCCAGCAGCCCTCAGGGGCTCTCTGGAAACACCATATATTTT	CASSPQGLSGNTIYF
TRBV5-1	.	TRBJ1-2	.	TGCGCCAGCAGCTTGACCGCAGGGGACGGGGGCTACACCTTC	CASSLTAGDGGYTF
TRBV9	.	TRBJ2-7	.	TGTGCCAGCAGCGTAGCTAGTAGCTCCTACGAGCAGTACTTC	CASSVASSSYEQYF
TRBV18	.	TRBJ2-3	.	TGTGCCAGCTCGGCACCCCCAGATACGCAGTATTTT	CASSAPPDTQYF
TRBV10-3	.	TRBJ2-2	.	TGTGCCATCAGTGAGGGACAGTTTAACACCGGGGAGCTGTTTTTT	CAISEGQFNTGELFF
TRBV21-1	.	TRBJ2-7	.	TGTGCCAGCAGCGCCGGCGGGGGGACCTACGAGCAGTACTTC	CASSAGGGTYEQYF
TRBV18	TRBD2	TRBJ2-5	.	TGTGCCAGCTCACCAACCCTAGCGGGTACCTCCGGAACCCAGTACTTC	CASSPTLAGTSGTQYF
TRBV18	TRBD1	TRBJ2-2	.	TGTGCCAGCTCACCTCTCCGGGACAGGGCGGGGGAGCTGTTTTTT	CASSPLRDRAGELFF
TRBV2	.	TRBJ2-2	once	TGTGCCAGCAGTAACCTACGGGGTGAGGCCGGGGAGCTGTTTTTT	CASSNLRGEAGELFF
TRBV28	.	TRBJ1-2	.	TGTGCCAGCAGTTTACTATCAGGGGCCCATTATGGCTACACCTTC	CASSLLSGAHYGYTF
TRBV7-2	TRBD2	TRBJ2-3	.	TGTGCCAGCAGCTTAGTGGGAGGGAGGTGGGGATCTAGCACAGATACGCAGTATTTT	CASSLVGGRWGSSTDTQYF